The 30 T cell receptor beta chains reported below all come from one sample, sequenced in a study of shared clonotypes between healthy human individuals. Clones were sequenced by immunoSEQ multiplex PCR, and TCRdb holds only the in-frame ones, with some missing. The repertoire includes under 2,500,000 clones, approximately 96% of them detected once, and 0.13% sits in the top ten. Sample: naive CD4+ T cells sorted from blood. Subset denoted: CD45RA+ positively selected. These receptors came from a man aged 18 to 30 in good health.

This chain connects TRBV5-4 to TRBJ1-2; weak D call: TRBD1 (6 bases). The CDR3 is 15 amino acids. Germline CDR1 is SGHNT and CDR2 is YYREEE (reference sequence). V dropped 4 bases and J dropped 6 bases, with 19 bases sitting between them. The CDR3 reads CASSPGGGASNGYTF. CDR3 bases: TGTGCCAGCAGCCCGGGTGGGGGCGCAAGTAATGGCTACACCTTC.

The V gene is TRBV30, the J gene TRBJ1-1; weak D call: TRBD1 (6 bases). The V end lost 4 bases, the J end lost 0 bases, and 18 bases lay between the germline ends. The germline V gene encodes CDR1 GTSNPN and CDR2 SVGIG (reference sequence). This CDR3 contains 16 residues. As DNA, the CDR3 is TGTGCCTGGATCCCTAAACAGGGAAGGGTGAACACTGAAGCTTTCTTT. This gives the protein CAWIPKQGRVNTEAFF.

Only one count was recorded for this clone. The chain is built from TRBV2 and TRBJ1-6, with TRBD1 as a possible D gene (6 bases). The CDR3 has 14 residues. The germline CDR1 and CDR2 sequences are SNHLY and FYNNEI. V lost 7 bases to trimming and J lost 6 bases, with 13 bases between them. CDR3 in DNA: TGTGCCAGCAACGAGGGAGGGGGTAATTCACCCCTCCACTTT. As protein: CASNEGGGNSPLHF.

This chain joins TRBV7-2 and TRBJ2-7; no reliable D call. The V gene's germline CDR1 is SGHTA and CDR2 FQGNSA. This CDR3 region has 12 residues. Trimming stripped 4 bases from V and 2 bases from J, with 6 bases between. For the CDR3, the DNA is TGTGCCAGCAGCTCAGACACCTACGAGCAGTACTTC. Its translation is CASSSDTYEQYF.

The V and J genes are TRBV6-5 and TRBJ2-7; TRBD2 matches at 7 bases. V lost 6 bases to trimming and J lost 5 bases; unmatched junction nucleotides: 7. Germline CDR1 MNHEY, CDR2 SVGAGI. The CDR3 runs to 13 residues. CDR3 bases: TGTGCCAGCAGACAAGGTGGGGGGGACGAGCAGTACTTC. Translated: CASRQGGGDEQYF.

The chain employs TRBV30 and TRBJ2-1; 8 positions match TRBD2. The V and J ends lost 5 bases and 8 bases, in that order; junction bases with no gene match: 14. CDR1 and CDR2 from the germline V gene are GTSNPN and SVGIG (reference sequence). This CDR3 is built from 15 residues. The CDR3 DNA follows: TGTGCCTGGGCCAAGGGGGGACTAGGTCTGGATGAGCAGTTCTTC. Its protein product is CAWAKGGLGLDEQFF.

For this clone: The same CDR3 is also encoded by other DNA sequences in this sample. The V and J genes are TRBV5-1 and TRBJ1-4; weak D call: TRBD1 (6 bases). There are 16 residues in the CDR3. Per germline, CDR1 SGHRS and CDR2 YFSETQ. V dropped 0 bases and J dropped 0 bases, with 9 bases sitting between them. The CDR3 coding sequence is TGCGCCAGCAGCTTGGAGGGGGTAGCAACTAATGAAAAACTGTTTTTT. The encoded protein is CASSLEGVATNEKLFF.

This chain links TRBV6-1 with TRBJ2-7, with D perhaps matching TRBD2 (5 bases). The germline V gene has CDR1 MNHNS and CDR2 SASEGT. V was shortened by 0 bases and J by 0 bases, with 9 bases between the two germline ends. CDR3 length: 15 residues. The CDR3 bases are TGTGCCAGCAGTGAAGCGTCAGCGGTCTCCTACGAGCAGTACTTC. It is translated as CASSEASAVSYEQYF.

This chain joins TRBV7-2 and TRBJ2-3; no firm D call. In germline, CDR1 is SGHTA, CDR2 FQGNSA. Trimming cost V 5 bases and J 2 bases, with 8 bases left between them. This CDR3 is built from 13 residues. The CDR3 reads CASSPRNTDTQYF. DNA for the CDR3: TGTGCCAGCAGCCCTAGGAACACAGATACGCAGTATTTT.

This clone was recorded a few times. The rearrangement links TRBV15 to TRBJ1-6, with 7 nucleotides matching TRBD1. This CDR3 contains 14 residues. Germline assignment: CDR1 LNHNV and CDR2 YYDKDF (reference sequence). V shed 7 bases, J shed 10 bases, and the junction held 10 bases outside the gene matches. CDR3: CATNRGEGGSPLHF. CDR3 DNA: TGTGCCACCAACAGGGGAGAGGGGGGATCACCCCTCCACTTT. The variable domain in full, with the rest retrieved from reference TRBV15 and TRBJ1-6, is DAMVIQNPRYQVTQFGKPVTLSCSQTLNHNVMYWYQQKSSQAPKLLFHYYDKDFNNEADTPDNFQSRRPNTSFCFLDIRSPGLGDTAMYLCATNRGEGGSPLHFGNGTRLTVT.

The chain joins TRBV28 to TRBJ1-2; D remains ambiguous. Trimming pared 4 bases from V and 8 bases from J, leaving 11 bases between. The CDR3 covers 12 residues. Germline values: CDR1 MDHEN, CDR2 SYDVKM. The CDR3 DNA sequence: TGTGCCAGCAGTTCCGTACCCTTAGGCTACACCTTC. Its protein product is CASSSVPLGYTF.

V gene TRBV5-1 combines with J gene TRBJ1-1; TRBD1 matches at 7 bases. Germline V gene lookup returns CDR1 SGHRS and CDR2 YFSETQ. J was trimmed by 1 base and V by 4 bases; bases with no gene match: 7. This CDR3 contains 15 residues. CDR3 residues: CASSPWDSTNTEAFF. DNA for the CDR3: TGCGCCAGCAGCCCCTGGGACAGTACGAACACTGAAGCTTTCTTT.

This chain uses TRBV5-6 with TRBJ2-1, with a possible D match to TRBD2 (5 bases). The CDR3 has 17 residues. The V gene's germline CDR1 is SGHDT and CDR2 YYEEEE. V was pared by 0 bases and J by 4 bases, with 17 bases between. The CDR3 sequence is CASSLVVGINSYNEQFF. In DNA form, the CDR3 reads TGTGCCAGCAGCTTGGTGGTCGGGATAAACAGTTACAATGAGCAGTTCTTC.

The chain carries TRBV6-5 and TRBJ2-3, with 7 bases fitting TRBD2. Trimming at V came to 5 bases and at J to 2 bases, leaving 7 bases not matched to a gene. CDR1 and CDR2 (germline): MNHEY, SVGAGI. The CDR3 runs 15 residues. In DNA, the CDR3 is TGTGCCAGCAGTCGGGGAGGGGCCTTCACAGATACGCAGTATTTT. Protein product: CASSRGGAFTDTQYF.

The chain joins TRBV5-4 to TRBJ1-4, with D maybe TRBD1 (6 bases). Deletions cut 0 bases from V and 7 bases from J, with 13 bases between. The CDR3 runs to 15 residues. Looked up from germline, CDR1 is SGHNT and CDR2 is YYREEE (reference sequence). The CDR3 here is CASSLVAGAGEKLFF. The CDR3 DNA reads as TGTGCCAGCAGCTTGGTTGCGGGGGCCGGTGAAAAACTGTTTTTT.

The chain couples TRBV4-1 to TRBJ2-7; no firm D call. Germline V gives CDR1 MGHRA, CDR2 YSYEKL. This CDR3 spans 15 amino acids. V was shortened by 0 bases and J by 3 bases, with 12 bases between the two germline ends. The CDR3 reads CASSQDPAVNYEQYF. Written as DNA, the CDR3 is TGCGCCAGCAGCCAAGATCCCGCTGTTAACTACGAGCAGTACTTC.

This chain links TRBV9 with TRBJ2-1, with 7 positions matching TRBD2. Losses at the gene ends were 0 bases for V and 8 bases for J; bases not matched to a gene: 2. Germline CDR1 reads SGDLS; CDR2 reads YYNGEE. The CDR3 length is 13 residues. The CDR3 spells CASSVAAGDEQFF. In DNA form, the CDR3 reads TGTGCCAGCAGCGTAGCTGCGGGGGATGAGCAGTTCTTC.

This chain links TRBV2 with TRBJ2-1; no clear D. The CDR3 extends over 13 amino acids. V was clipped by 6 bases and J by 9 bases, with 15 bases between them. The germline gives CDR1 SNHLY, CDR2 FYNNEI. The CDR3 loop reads CASSRGMMGEQFF. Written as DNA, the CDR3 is TGTGCCAGCAGCCGTGGAATGATGGGTGAGCAGTTCTTC.

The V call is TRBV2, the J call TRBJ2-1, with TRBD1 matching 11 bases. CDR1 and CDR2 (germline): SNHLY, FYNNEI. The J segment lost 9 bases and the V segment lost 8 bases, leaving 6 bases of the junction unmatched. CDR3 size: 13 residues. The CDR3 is CASLGQGAVEQFF. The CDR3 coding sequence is TGTGCCAGCCTTGGACAGGGGGCCGTTGAGCAGTTCTTC.

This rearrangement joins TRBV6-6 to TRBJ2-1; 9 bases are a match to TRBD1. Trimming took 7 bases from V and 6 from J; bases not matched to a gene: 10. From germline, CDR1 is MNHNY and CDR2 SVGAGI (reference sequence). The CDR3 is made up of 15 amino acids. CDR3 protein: CASTSQGALGNEQFF. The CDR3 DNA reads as TGTGCCAGCACCTCACAGGGGGCATTGGGCAATGAGCAGTTCTTC.

CDR3 sequence reads: CASSYPGPWGASYEQYF. CDR3 sequence (DNA): TGTGCCAGCAGTTACCCGGGGCCGTGGGGGGCCTCCTACGAGCAGTACTTC. The rearrangement links TRBV28 to TRBJ2-7, with D perhaps matching TRBD1 or TRBD2 (6 bases each). Per germline, CDR1 MDHEN and CDR2 SYDVKM. CDR3 length equals 17 residues. Deletions cut 4 bases from V and 0 bases from J, with 19 bases between.

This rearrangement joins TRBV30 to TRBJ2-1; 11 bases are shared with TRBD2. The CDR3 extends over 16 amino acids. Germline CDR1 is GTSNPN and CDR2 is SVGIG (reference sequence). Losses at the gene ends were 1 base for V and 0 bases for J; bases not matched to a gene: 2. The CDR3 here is CAWSGTSGPSYNEQFF. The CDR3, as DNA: TGTGCCTGGAGTGGGACTAGCGGGCCCTCCTACAATGAGCAGTTCTTC.

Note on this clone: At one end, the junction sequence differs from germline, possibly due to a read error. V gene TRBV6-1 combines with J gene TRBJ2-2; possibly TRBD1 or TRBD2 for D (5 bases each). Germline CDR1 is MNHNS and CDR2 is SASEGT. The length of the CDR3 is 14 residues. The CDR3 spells CASREVGVGGELFF. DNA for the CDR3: TGTGCCAGCAGGGAAGTGGGGGTTGGCGGGGAGCTGTTTTTT.

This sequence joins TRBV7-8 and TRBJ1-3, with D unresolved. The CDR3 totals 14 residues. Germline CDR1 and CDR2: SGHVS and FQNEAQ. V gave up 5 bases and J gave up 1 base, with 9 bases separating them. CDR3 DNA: TGTGCCAGCAGCCAGAGTCGGTCTGGAAACACCATATATTTT. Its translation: CASSQSRSGNTIYF. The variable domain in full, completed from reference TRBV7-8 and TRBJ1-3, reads GAGVSQSPRYKVAKRGQDVALRCDPISGHVSLFWYQQALGQGPEFLTYFQNEAQLDKSGLPSDRFFAERPEGSVSTLKIQRTQQEDSAVYLCASSQSRSGNTIYFGEGSWLTVV.

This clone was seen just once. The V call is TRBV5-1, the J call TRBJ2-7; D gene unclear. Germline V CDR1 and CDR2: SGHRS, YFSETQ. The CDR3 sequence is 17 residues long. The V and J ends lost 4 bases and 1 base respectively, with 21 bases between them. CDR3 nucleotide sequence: TGCGCCAGCAGCCCTTTAGGTCGGGCAGCAGCTTCCTACGAGCAGTACTTC. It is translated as CASSPLGRAAASYEQYF.

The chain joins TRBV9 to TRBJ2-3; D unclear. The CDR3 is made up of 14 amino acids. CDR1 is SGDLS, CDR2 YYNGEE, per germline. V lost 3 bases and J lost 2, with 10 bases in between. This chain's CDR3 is CASSAPSNTDTQYF. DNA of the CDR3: TGTGCCAGCAGCGCTCCGAGCAACACAGATACGCAGTATTTT.

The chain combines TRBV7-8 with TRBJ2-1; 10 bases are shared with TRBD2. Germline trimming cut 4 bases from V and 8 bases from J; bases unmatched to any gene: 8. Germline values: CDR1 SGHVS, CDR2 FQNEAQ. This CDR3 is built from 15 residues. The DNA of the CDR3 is TGTGCCAGCAGCTCACCGGGACTAGCGAAGGATGAGCAGTTCTTC. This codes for CASSSPGLAKDEQFF.

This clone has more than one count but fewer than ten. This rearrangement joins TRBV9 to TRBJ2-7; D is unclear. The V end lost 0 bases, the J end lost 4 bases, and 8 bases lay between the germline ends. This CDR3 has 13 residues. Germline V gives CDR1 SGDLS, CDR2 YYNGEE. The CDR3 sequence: CASSVAPWYEQYF. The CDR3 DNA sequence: TGTGCCAGCAGCGTAGCTCCCTGGTACGAGCAGTACTTC.

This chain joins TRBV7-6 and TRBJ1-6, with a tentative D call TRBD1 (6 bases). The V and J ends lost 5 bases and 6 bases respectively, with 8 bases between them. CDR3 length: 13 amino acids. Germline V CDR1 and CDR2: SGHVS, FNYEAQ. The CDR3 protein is CASSLDSNSPLHF. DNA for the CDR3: TGTGCCAGCAGCCTGGACAGTAATTCACCCCTCCACTTT.

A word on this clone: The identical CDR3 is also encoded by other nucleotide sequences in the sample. The DNA for the CDR3 is TGTGCCAGCAGCTTGGGACAGAACACTGAAGCTTTCTTT. Its protein product is CASSLGQNTEAFF. V is TRBV11-2 and J is TRBJ1-1; tentatively, D is TRBD1 (6 bases). V lost 3 bases and J 1 base, leaving 6 bases between the germline ends. The germline gives CDR1 SGHAT, CDR2 FQNNGV. CDR3 length: 13 amino acids. The full variable domain, in which reference TRBV11-2 and TRBJ1-1 provide the parts outside the CDR3, is EAGVAQSPRYKIIEKRQSVAFWCNPISGHATLYWYQQILGQGPKLLIQFQNNGVVDDSQLPKDRFSAERLKGVDSTLKIQPAKLEDSAVYLCASSLGQNTEAFFGQGTRLTVV.